Following are 14 T cell receptor beta chains from one sample sequenced in a study of cytomegalovirus exposure and HLA in healthy donors (dated 2017 in TCRdb). The library was made by the immunoSEQ multiplex PCR assay. TCRdb retrieved this table from immuneACCESS and kept in-frame rearrangements only. Not all clones are present; in checked studies, unresolved V genes account for under half, and no reason is known for the remainder. The sample yields under 250,000 clones; less than 90% were counted once. The top ten clones comprise 12% of the sample. The material sequenced was PBMCs. The receptor set was obtained from a man aged 18 to 35 in good health and CMV-seropositive.

A few counts support this clone. The chain combines TRBV5-1 with TRBJ2-1; tentatively, D is TRBD1 or TRBD2 (6 bases each). V dropped 2 bases and J dropped 6 bases, with 21 bases sitting between them. Germline-derived CDR1 and CDR2 are SGHRS and YFSETQ. The CDR3 is made up of 17 amino acids. In DNA form, the CDR3 reads TGCGCCAGCAGCTTTGAGGGGGGCCGGGACTTGGCCAATGAGCAGTTCTTC. Translation: CASSFEGGRDLANEQFF.

This clone was recorded only once. The chain has TRBV11-2 and TRBJ1-1; D is unclear. Germline V CDR1 and CDR2: SGHAT, FQNNGV. This CDR3 spans 15 amino acids. V was clipped by 1 base and J by 0 bases, with 9 bases between them. The CDR3 sequence is CASSLGQPMNTEAFF. CDR3 sequence (DNA): TGTGCCAGCAGCTTAGGGCAGCCCATGAACACTGAAGCTTTCTTT.

This clone was observed once. The rearrangement links TRBV4-3 to TRBJ2-4; D possibly matches TRBD1 or TRBD2 (5 bases each). The CDR3 consists of 14 residues. Germline-derived CDR1 and CDR2 are LGHNA and YSLEER. V lost 1 base to trimming and J lost 4 bases, with 8 bases between them. CDR3 DNA: TGCGCCAGCAGCCAAGCTGGGGGTAAAAACATTCAGTACTTC. Amino acid sequence: CASSQAGGKNIQYF.

This clone was seen only once. The chain carries TRBV7-9 and TRBJ2-1; weak D call: TRBD1 (6 bases). Per germline, CDR1 SEHNR and CDR2 FQNEAQ (reference sequence). Trimming removed 5 bases at V and 7 bases at J, with 18 bases between. CDR3 length equals 15 residues. The chain's CDR3 is CASSPATGTVNEQFF. The CDR3 region has the DNA TGTGCCAGCAGCCCCGCGACAGGTACCGTGAATGAGCAGTTCTTC.

V is TRBV28 and J is TRBJ2-7, with TRBD2 matching 10 bases. In germline, CDR1 is MDHEN, CDR2 SYDVKM. The ends lost 1 base at V and 5 bases at J; junction bases unmatched: 8. The CDR3 has 16 residues. In DNA form, the CDR3 reads TGTGCCAGCAGTTTATCGACTAGCGGGCACCGGGACGAGCAGTACTTC. It codes for CASSLSTSGHRDEQYF.

This rearrangement joins TRBV5-1 to TRBJ2-2, with 8 bases lining up with TRBD1. There are 16 residues in the CDR3. Germline V lookup: CDR1 SGHRS, CDR2 YFSETQ. The ends lost 4 bases at V and 5 bases at J; junction bases unmatched: 10. CDR3 region: CASSLRTGTRTGELFF. CDR3 nucleotides: TGCGCCAGCAGCCTACGGACAGGGACGAGAACCGGGGAGCTGTTTTTT.

J is TRBJ2-7 and V is TRBV4-1; D call uncertain. The CDR3 runs to 16 residues. V lost 0 bases to trimming and J lost 1 base, with 13 bases between them. From germline, CDR1 is MGHRA and CDR2 YSYEKL. The CDR3: CASSQEETIASYEQYF. The CDR3, as DNA: TGCGCCAGCAGCCAAGAGGAGACAATCGCATCCTACGAGCAGTACTTC.

The chain couples TRBV11-2 to TRBJ1-2, with D unresolved. Germline loops: CDR1 SGHAT, CDR2 FQNNGV. The ends were cut back, 7 bases at V and 2 bases at J, with 14 bases in the middle. This CDR3 region has 14 residues. The CDR3 coding sequence is TGTGCCAGCACCGCGAACCGTTTGAACTATGGCTACACCTTC. Its protein is CASTANRLNYGYTF. Drawing the rest from reference TRBV11-2 and TRBJ1-2, the complete variable domain is EAGVAQSPRYKIIEKRQSVAFWCNPISGHATLYWYQQILGQGPKLLIQFQNNGVVDDSQLPKDRFSAERLKGVDSTLKIQPAKLEDSAVYLCASTANRLNYGYTFGSGTRLTVV.

This rearrangement joins TRBV9 to TRBJ2-7; 7 positions agree with TRBD2. The V gene end was trimmed by 4 bases and the J gene end by 7 bases; junction bases not matched to a gene: 11. The CDR3 consists of 14 residues. Germline lookup yields CDR1 SGDLS and CDR2 YYNGEE. The CDR3 region has the DNA TGTGCCAGCAGCTGGCGGGAGAGCCACGGGGAGCAGTACTTC. Amino acids: CASSWRESHGEQYF.

J is TRBJ2-2 and V is TRBV7-2; D gene unclear. Trimming left V 2 bases short and J 3 bases short, with 4 bases between. Germline V lookup: CDR1 SGHTA, CDR2 FQGNSA. The CDR3 runs 13 residues. As DNA, the CDR3 is TGTGCCAGCAGCTTATTTTACACCGGGGAGCTGTTTTTT. Protein product: CASSLFYTGELFF.

This chain uses TRBV7-2 with TRBJ1-2; no reliable D call. V was cut by 5 bases and J by 8 bases, with 15 bases left in between. Per germline, CDR1 SGHTA and CDR2 FQGNSA. The CDR3 is 13 residues long. The CDR3 spells CASSISHGGGYTF. In DNA form, the CDR3 reads TGTGCCAGCAGCATTAGTCATGGTGGCGGCTACACCTTC. Full variable domain (outside the CDR3, taken from reference TRBV7-2 and TRBJ1-2): GAGVSQSPSNKVTEKGKDVELRCDPISGHTALYWYRQSLGQGLEFLIYFQGNSAPDKSGLPSDRFSAERTGGSVSTLTIQRTQQEDSAVYLCASSISHGGGYTFGSGTRLTVV.

V usage is TRBV23-1 and J usage is TRBJ2-2, with no clear D. TRBV23-1 is an open reading frame whose function is uncertain. The CDR3 totals 17 residues. V lost 0 bases, J lost 3 bases, and 14 bases lay in between. This CDR3 reads CASSQSIPRPDTGELFF. The CDR3 DNA sequence: TGCGCCAGCAGTCAATCGATCCCCCGACCTGACACCGGGGAGCTGTTTTTT.

The rearrangement uses TRBV11-1 and TRBJ2-7; 7 bases fit TRBD1. The junction had 3 bases not matched to a gene; V was cut back by 4 bases and J by 3 bases. The CDR3 runs 13 residues. CDR1 and CDR2 (germline): SGHAT, FQDESV (reference sequence). The CDR3 protein is CASSSQGYYEQYF. As DNA, the CDR3 is TGTGCCAGCAGCTCACAGGGGTACTACGAGCAGTACTTC.

The chain recombines TRBV5-1 with TRBJ1-3; D might be TRBD1 (5 bases). V was shortened by 4 bases and J by 3 bases, with 17 bases between the two germline ends. The CDR3 totals 16 residues. Germline V lookup: CDR1 SGHRS, CDR2 YFSETQ. CDR3 bases: TGCGCCAGCAGCCAAAATACCGGGGCTGGTGGAAACACCATATATTTT. Translation gives CASSQNTGAGGNTIYF. Combining the CDR3 with reference TRBV5-1 and TRBJ1-3 gives the whole variable domain KAGVTQTPRYLIKTRGQQVTLSCSPISGHRSVSWYQQTPGQGLQFLFEYFSETQRNKGNFPGRFSGRQFSNSRSEMNVSTLELGDSALYLCASSQNTGAGGNTIYFGEGSWLTVV.